This TCR beta chain is drawn from a study of HIV-infected children after antiretroviral therapy interruption. RNA-based 3' RACE libraries used unique molecular identifiers. TCRdb re-called the 3' RACE reads with MiXCR, one entry per CDR3 protein. The table records approximately 89,000 distinct CDR3 sequences, about 6.3% of them present only once. Germline values: CDR1 SQVTM, CDR2 ANQGSEA. Trimming took 7 bases from V and 0 from J, leaving 21 bases between them. The CDR3 covers 16 residues. Treatment specified: PENTA 11 planned treatment interruption arm or continuous ART arm. At least 5 million viable PBMCs were required per cryopreserved sample.

The chain is built from TRBV29-1 and TRBJ1-1, with a weak D call TRBD1 (6 bases). The sequencing here drew on CD45RA+ CD4+ T cells from PBMCs, pooled from several time points, taken from a donor given antiretroviral therapy, either interrupted or continuous. Subset specified: naive CD4+ CD45RA+ CD45RO- T cells. The sequence was collected from a pool of human donors with HIV. The chain's CDR3 is CSGTRGNFLLNTEAFF. CDR3 coding DNA: TGCAGCGGCACCAGGGGAAACTTCTTATTGAACACTGAAGCTTTCTTT.